This TCR beta chain was recorded in a study of shared clonotypes between healthy human individuals. The study's findings and limits: Enrolling few donors narrowed the genetic and exposure-history diversity that was represented. It was only blood that was sampled, and tissue repertoires likely differ. Sorted-subset sequencing, rarefaction showed, was incomplete despite large depth.

The donor population consisted of healthy HIV-negative adults with no recent acute infections or vaccinations. This clone was found once. Its matching antigen is unknown. Sequencing used immunoSEQ multiplex PCR; TCRdb keeps in-frame clones, though not all of them. The profile covers about 600,000 clones, with 95% to 98% appearing a single time and about 0.06% taken by the ten largest. This CDR3 has 14 amino acids. The ends were cut back, 5 bases at V and 7 bases at J, with 15 bases in the middle. Per the germline V gene, CDR1 is MNHNS and CDR2 is SASEGT. The rearrangement joins TRBV6-1 to TRBJ1-5; perhaps TRBD1 as D (5 bases). This receptor was taken from a woman aged 25 to 45 in good health. Input material: naive CD4+ T cells sorted from blood. Subset described: CD45RA+ positively selected. Here the CDR3 reads CASSITGGGQPQHF. The DNA of the CDR3 is TGTGCCAGCAGTATAACAGGAGGTGGCCAGCCCCAGCATTTT.